The clone carrying this T cell receptor beta chain was detected once. Trimming shortened V by 6 bases and J by 3 bases, and 15 bases separated the two germline ends. This CDR3 region has 14 residues. Germline lookup yields CDR1 MNHEY and CDR2 SVGAGI. The data belong to a study of OX40 agonist ivuxolimab in advanced cancers. Profiled with immunoSEQ multiplex PCR; TCRdb holds only in-frame clones, not every one. The sample comprises approximately 84,000 clones, approximately 89% of which are singletons, and roughly 0.17% rests with the top ten. The chain combines TRBV6-5 with TRBJ2-7; perhaps TRBD2 as D (6 bases). The receptor was isolated from an adult with an advanced solid tumor such as melanoma, head and neck, liver or kidney cancer. The sample consisted of CD4+ or CD8+ T cells sorted from blood, taken in a trial of the OX40 agonist ivuxolimab. The CDR3 loop reads CASSQGIGSYEQYF. In DNA, the CDR3 is TGTGCCAGCAGCCAAGGGATCGGGAGCTACGAGCAGTACTTC.